Shown below are 20 T cell receptor beta chains from a single sample sequenced in a study of blood T cell repertoires in COVID-19. Only in-frame clones appear in the TCRdb table, and some are missing; sequencing was by immunoSEQ multiplex PCR. Among under 250,000 clones, about 94% were seen once, and the ten largest hold about 0.8%. Material for sequencing was peripheral blood. The receptors here all came from a man in his 60s with COVID-19, enrolled during active disease.

The chain uses TRBV5-6 and TRBJ2-1; 8 nucleotides agree with TRBD2. V gave up 4 bases and J gave up 10 bases; unmatched junction bases: 16. The V gene's germline CDR1 is SGHDT and CDR2 YYEEEE. The CDR3 loop spans 16 amino acids. CDR3 DNA sequence: TGTGCCAGCAGCCTACGGGGACTAGGCGGAGCAGACGAGCAGTTCTTC. Amino acid sequence: CASSLRGLGGADEQFF.

The rearrangement links TRBV5-1 to TRBJ1-4, with D hard to call. V was cut by 4 bases and J by 3 bases, with 31 bases left in between. The V gene's germline CDR1 is SGHRS and CDR2 YFSETQ. This CDR3 has 21 amino acids. CDR3 loop: CASSRRSVSPTSGVSNEKLFF. CDR3 DNA sequence: TGCGCCAGCAGCCGGAGAAGTGTATCTCCAACGTCCGGTGTATCTAATGAAAAACTGTTTTTT.

The chain recombines TRBV14 with TRBJ2-7, with a tentative D call TRBD1 (5 bases). Trimming cost V 0 bases and J 8 bases, with 8 bases left between them. The CDR3 runs 12 residues. Per the germline V gene, CDR1 is SGHDN and CDR2 is FVKESK. The DNA for the CDR3 is TGTGCCAGCAGCCAAGACAGGGTCAAGCAGTACTTC. Translation gives CASSQDRVKQYF.

The chain couples TRBV29-1 to TRBJ2-1; 15 bases line up with TRBD2. There are 13 residues in the CDR3. From germline, CDR1 is SQVTM and CDR2 ANQGSEA. J was trimmed by 12 bases and V by 4 bases; bases with no gene match: 4. The CDR3 DNA is TGCAGCGTTGTTGGACTAGCGGGGGGGACGCAGTTCTTC. This sequence encodes CSVVGLAGGTQFF.

The rearrangement links TRBV7-8 to TRBJ1-2; D gene ambiguous. Trimming pared 3 bases from V and 2 bases from J, leaving 10 bases between. CDR1 is SGHVS, CDR2 FQNEAQ, per germline. The CDR3 consists of 14 residues. The CDR3 coding sequence is TGTGCCAGCAGCTTTTTCACGGGGAACTATGGCTACACCTTC. This encodes CASSFFTGNYGYTF.

The chain combines TRBV4-1 with TRBJ1-5, with TRBD1 as a possible D gene (6 bases). Deletions cut 2 bases from V and 2 bases from J, with 19 bases between. This CDR3 has 18 residues. Germline loops: CDR1 MGHRA, CDR2 YSYEKL. CDR3 DNA sequence: TGCGCCAGCAGCCAATTAAGATTACAGGGTTCCGGCAATCAGCCCCAGCATTTT. Amino acids: CASSQLRLQGSGNQPQHF.

The genes are TRBV7-2 and TRBJ2-2; D is unresolved. This CDR3 spans 16 amino acids. CDR1 is SGHTA and CDR2 is FQGNSA in the germline V gene. The ends were cut back, 3 bases at V and 2 bases at J, with 13 bases in the middle. CDR3 loop: CASSLNMGSNTGELFF. CDR3 DNA: TGTGCCAGCAGCTTGAACATGGGCAGTAACACCGGGGAGCTGTTTTTT.

The J gene is TRBJ2-7, the V gene TRBV7-8; no reliable D call. The CDR3 extends over 13 amino acids. Germline V gene data show CDR1 as SGHVS and CDR2 as FQNEAQ. The V end lost 1 base, the J end lost 4 bases, and 8 bases lay between the germline ends. Here the CDR3 DNA reads TGTGCCAGCAGCTTAGAAGTCGGTTACGAGCAGTACTTC. Translated, it gives CASSLEVGYEQYF.

J is TRBJ2-5 and V is TRBV27; possible D gene TRBD2, 5 bases. With 6 bases removed from V and 5 bases from J, the gap between germline ends came to 10 bases. The CDR3 runs to 12 residues. Germline V gives CDR1 MNHEY, CDR2 SMNVEV (reference sequence). This CDR3 is CASRGVGETQYF. The CDR3 bases are TGTGCCAGCAGGGGAGTGGGGGAGACCCAGTACTTC.

The chain employs TRBV29-1 and TRBJ2-7; 7 nucleotides match TRBD1. Germline V gene lookup returns CDR1 SQVTM and CDR2 ANQGSEA. The trim removed 5 bases at V and 6 bases at J, leaving 4 bases unmatched. The CDR3 runs to 11 residues. The CDR3 DNA reads as TGCAGCGTTAAGACAGGGTCCGAGCAGTACTTC. Amino acid sequence: CSVKTGSEQYF.

This sequence joins TRBV7-2 and TRBJ2-5; maybe TRBD1 (6 bases). The V end was cut by 3 bases, the J end by 6 bases, with 11 bases between. This CDR3 is 13 amino acids long. CDR1 SGHTA and CDR2 FQGNSA come from the germline V gene. This chain's CDR3 is CASSFDRRQTQYF. Written as DNA, the CDR3 is TGTGCCAGCAGCTTCGACAGGCGTCAGACCCAGTACTTC.

This clone was found once. The chain uses TRBV28 and TRBJ2-1, with a tentative D call TRBD2 (7 bases). The V and J ends lost 6 bases and 7 bases respectively, with 22 bases between them. In germline, CDR1 is MDHEN, CDR2 SYDVKM. This CDR3 comprises 16 residues. CDR3 sequence: CASSSGGLSRGNEQFF. The CDR3 nucleotides are TGTGCCAGCAGCTCGGGGGGCCTCTCCCGGGGGAATGAGCAGTTCTTC.

J is TRBJ1-2 and V is TRBV28; 7 nucleotides match TRBD1. Per the germline V gene, CDR1 is MDHEN and CDR2 is SYDVKM. The J segment lost 2 bases and the V segment lost 4 bases, leaving 7 bases of the junction unmatched. The CDR3 length is 15 residues. CDR3 nucleotides: TGTGCCAGCAGTTCCCAGGGACAGTACAACTATGGCTACACCTTC. It is translated as CASSSQGQYNYGYTF.

Here the CDR3 reads CASSMDGQDSGANVLTF. The CDR3 DNA reads as TGCGCCAGCAGCATGGATGGACAGGACTCTGGGGCCAACGTCCTGACTTTC. The chain has TRBV5-1 and TRBJ2-6, with TRBD1 matching 7 bases. There are 17 residues in the CDR3. With V trimmed by 4 bases and J by 0 bases, 7 bases remained unmatched. The V gene's germline CDR1 is SGHRS and CDR2 YFSETQ. Full variable domain (missing parts from reference TRBV5-1 and TRBJ2-6): KAGVTQTPRYLIKTRGQQVTLSCSPISGHRSVSWYQQTPGQGLQFLFEYFSETQRNKGNFPGRFSGRQFSNSRSEMNVSTLELGDSALYLCASSMDGQDSGANVLTFGAGSRLTVL.

The genes are TRBV10-3 and TRBJ1-1; TRBD1 might be the D (5 bases). Looked up from germline, CDR1 is ENHRY and CDR2 is SYGVKD. The V end lost 0 bases, the J end lost 6 bases, and 5 bases lay between the germline ends. The CDR3 sequence is 12 residues long. The CDR3 is CAISESGAEAFF. CDR3 nucleotides: TGTGCCATCAGTGAGTCAGGGGCTGAAGCTTTCTTT.

The chain couples TRBV6-1 to TRBJ1-2; TRBD1 aligns across 8 bases. Unmatched junction bases numbered 4, after V lost 0 bases and J lost 4 bases. This CDR3 is 15 amino acids long. The germline gives CDR1 MNHNS, CDR2 SASEGT. DNA for the CDR3: TGTGCCAGCAGTGAAGCGGACAGGGCTGGCTATGGCTACACCTTC. This translates into CASSEADRAGYGYTF.

This chain links TRBV3-1 (or the pseudogene TRBV3-2) with TRBJ1-2; 9 nucleotides agree with TRBD1. The CDR3 sequence is 16 residues long. Germline loops: CDR1 LGHDT, CDR2 YNNKEL (reference sequence). V lost 1 base to trimming and J lost 0 bases; unmatched junction nucleotides: 3. The CDR3 loop reads CASSQVRTGANYGYTF. The CDR3 nucleotides are TGTGCCAGCAGCCAAGTTAGGACAGGGGCTAACTATGGCTACACCTTC.

The chain has TRBV5-1 and TRBJ2-1, with 10 bases that match TRBD2. The V gene's germline CDR1 is SGHRS and CDR2 YFSETQ. The CDR3 extends over 15 amino acids. The V segment lost 4 bases and the J segment 7 bases; nucleotides outside the gene matches: 8. CDR3 loop: CASSRLPGLANEQFF. CDR3 coding DNA: TGCGCCAGCAGCCGCCTCCCGGGACTAGCGAATGAGCAGTTCTTC.

The chain has TRBV6-2 or TRBV6-3 and TRBJ2-7; TRBD2 aligns across 8 bases. The length of the CDR3 is 15 residues. The germline V gene encodes CDR1 MNHEY and CDR2 SVGEGT. The junction had 5 bases not matched to a gene; V was cut back by 2 bases and J by 2 bases. This CDR3 reads CASSYRGGSPYEQYF. CDR3 DNA sequence: TGTGCCAGCAGTTACCGGGGGGGAAGTCCCTACGAGCAGTACTTC.

The chain has TRBV9 and TRBJ1-2, with D possibly TRBD1 on 6 matching bases. V was shortened by 0 bases and J by 0 bases, with 9 bases between the two germline ends. The CDR3 runs 15 residues. The germline V gene encodes CDR1 SGDLS and CDR2 YYNGEE. Written as DNA, the CDR3 is TGTGCCAGCAGCGTAGGGGGGACAACTAACTATGGCTACACCTTC. Translated: CASSVGGTTNYGYTF.